These 10 T cell receptor beta chains were all obtained from the same sample, sequenced in a study of T cell repertoires in cytomegalovirus infection. TCRdb independently ran MiXCR on the reads; one entry per CDR3 protein. The sample includes 680,000 or so distinct CDR3 sequences, roughly 35% of them seen just once. Source material: PBMCs. Source of these receptors: a human donor in good health (CMV status not recorded). Some clones in this sample may be carry-over from other donors' samples.

V usage is TRBV7-2 and J usage is TRBJ2-1, with 9 bases matching TRBD2. The CDR3 consists of 16 residues. The germline gives CDR1 SGHTA, CDR2 FQGNSA. The junction had 3 bases not matched to a gene; V was cut back by 0 bases and J by 3 bases. The CDR3 DNA follows: TGTGCCAGCAGCTTAGCGTCTAGCGGGGTCTACAATGAGCAGTTCTTC. It translates to CASSLASSGVYNEQFF. Full variable domain (remainder filled in from reference TRBV7-2 and TRBJ2-1): GAGVSQSPSNKVTEKGKDVELRCDPISGHTALYWYRQSLGQGLEFLIYFQGNSAPDKSGLPSDRFSAERTGGSVSTLTIQRTQQEDSAVYLCASSLASSGVYNEQFFGPGTRLTVL.

There are a few counts of this clonotype. The chain recombines TRBV27 with TRBJ2-7, with TRBD1 identical over 7 bases. V lost 7 bases to trimming and J lost 1 base; unmatched junction nucleotides: 4. The germline CDR1 and CDR2 sequences are MNHEY and SMNVEV (reference sequence). CDR3 length: 13 residues. Written as DNA, the CDR3 is TGTGCCAGCACCCCCAGGGGGTCCTACGAGCAGTACTTC. Amino acid sequence: CASTPRGSYEQYF.

The chain couples TRBV5-8 to TRBJ2-7, with D perhaps TRBD1 (6 bases). V dropped 3 bases and J dropped 5 bases, with 15 bases sitting between them. Germline V CDR1 and CDR2: SGHTS, YDEGEE. This CDR3 region has 14 residues. The CDR3 reads CASSSFLRGNEQYF. In nucleotides, the CDR3 is TGTGCCAGCAGCTCCTTTCTAAGGGGGAACGAGCAGTACTTC.

The chain joins TRBV18 to TRBJ1-3, with D unresolved. The germline V gene has CDR1 KGHSH and CDR2 LQKENI. V lost 3 bases, J lost 0 bases, and 12 bases lay in between. The CDR3 totals 16 residues. DNA for the CDR3: TGTGCCAGCTCACCCCTGGACGGGAACTCTGGAAACACCATATATTTT. Amino acids: CASSPLDGNSGNTIYF.

The chain uses TRBV28 and TRBJ2-7, with 7 bases that match TRBD1. Per the germline V gene, CDR1 is MDHEN and CDR2 is SYDVKM. The CDR3 runs 13 residues. J lost 6 bases, V lost 3 bases, and 5 bases had no gene match. This CDR3 is CASSLTGKGEQYF. CDR3 DNA: TGTGCCAGCAGTTTGACAGGGAAGGGCGAGCAGTACTTC.

This clonotype was counted a few times. The gene calls are TRBV7-6 and TRBJ1-3; 10 nucleotides align to TRBD1. The ends lost 2 bases at V and 8 bases at J; junction bases unmatched: 6. The CDR3 loop spans 15 amino acids. Germline loops: CDR1 SGHVS, CDR2 FNYEAQ. The CDR3 sequence is CASSLIGTGVDTIYF. CDR3 DNA sequence: TGTGCCAGCAGCTTAATTGGGACAGGGGTGGACACCATATATTTT.

Concerning this clonotype itself: The junction does not match germline at one end; this may be a read error. The chain couples TRBV7-9 to TRBJ2-5; TRBD2 is a possible D gene (6 bases). The CDR3 is 14 amino acids. The germline CDR1 and CDR2 sequences are SEHNR and FQNEAQ (reference sequence). The CDR3 region is CASSWGVPQDTQYF. CDR3 coding DNA: TGTGCCAGCAGCTGGGGGGTTCCTCAAGACACCCAGTACTTC.

This sequence joins TRBV4-1 and TRBJ2-1; 10 nucleotides align to TRBD2. Looked up from germline, CDR1 is MGHRA and CDR2 is YSYEKL. V shed 4 bases and J 8 bases; nucleotides not matched to a gene: 8. This CDR3 is 15 amino acids long. Here the CDR3 DNA reads TGCGCCAGCAGCCTACGGACTAGCGGCCCCTATGAGCAGTTCTTC. As protein: CASSLRTSGPYEQFF.

This clonotype has a count of ten or more. J is TRBJ1-5 and V is TRBV28; D not resolved. Germline CDR1 and CDR2: MDHEN and SYDVKM. The V gene lost 5 bases and the J gene lost 2 bases, with 19 bases spanning the gap. There are 17 residues in the CDR3. The CDR3 DNA reads as TGTGCCAGCAGTCCGAGGGCTCTGGAGGTGCGCAATCAGCCCCAGCATTTT. It encodes CASSPRALEVRNQPQHF. The full variable domain, in which reference TRBV28 and TRBJ1-5 provide the parts outside the CDR3, is DVKVTQSSRYLVKRTGEKVFLECVQDMDHENMFWYRQDPGLGLRLIYFSYDVKMKEKGDIPEGYSVSREKKERFSLILESASTNQTSMYLCASSPRALEVRNQPQHFGDGTRLSIL.

This clonotype was recorded at least ten times. The gene calls are TRBV7-2 and TRBJ2-2; D is possibly TRBD2 (6 bases). V was pared by 5 bases and J by 6 bases, with 19 bases between. Germline lookup yields CDR1 SGHTA and CDR2 FQGNSA. CDR3 size: 16 residues. The CDR3 nucleotides are TGTGCCAGCAGCAAATCCGGGACTCTGCCCGCCGGGGAGCTGTTTTTT. This codes for CASSKSGTLPAGELFF.